A selection of T cell receptor beta chains follows, all from one sample in a study of cytomegalovirus exposure and HLA in healthy donors. Repertoires were generated with immunoSEQ multiplex PCR, while TCRdb's copy carries only in-frame clones and drops some. The sample lists about 180,000 clones; around nine tenths were seen once. The material sequenced was PBMCs. These receptors all stem from a woman aged 25 to 45 in good health and CMV-seronegative. Each CDR3 is given with its conserved first and last residue. D genes are given only for firm matches. Expanded clones are given a class, and other clones once, few, many or no size at all.

>TRBJ2-7|NA|TRBD1|TRBV9
CASTFGQGEQYF
TGTGCCAGCACCTTCGGACAGGGTGAGCAGTACTTC
>TRBJ2-5|NA|TRBD2|TRBV18
CASSSRQRLAVKETQYF
TGTGCCAGCTCATCGCGGCAACGACTAGCGGTAAAAGAGACCCAGTACTTC
>TRBJ1-1|NA|NA|TRBV5-1
CASSVGTPTWGAFF
TGCGCCAGCAGTGTCGGGACACCCACTTGGGGGGCTTTCTTT
>TRBJ1-1|NA|TRBD1|TRBV11-2
CASLRQGNPEAFF
TGTGCCAGCCTTCGACAGGGCAACCCTGAAGCTTTCTTT
>TRBJ2-5|NA|NA|TRBV9
CASSVGTGIQETQYF
TGTGCCAGCAGCGTAGGGACCGGGATCCAAGAGACCCAGTACTTC
>TRBJ2-3|NA|TRBD2|TRBV19
CASSISSGGRTDTQYF
TGTGCCAGTAGTATTTCTAGCGGGGGACGCACAGATACGCAGTATTTT
>TRBJ1-2|NA|TRBD1|TRBV18
CASSPPGTGEGYTF
TGTGCCAGCTCACCTCCCGGGACAGGGGAAGGCTACACCTTC
>TRBJ1-5|NA|NA|TRBV4-1
CASSQDQGTYQPQHF
TGCGCCAGCAGCCAAGATCAGGGGACCTATCAGCCCCAGCATTTT
>TRBJ2-1|NA|NA|TRBV19
CASSIGSLYNEQFF
TGTGCCAGTAGTATAGGTTCCCTATACAATGAGCAGTTCTTC
>TRBJ2-7|NA|NA|TRBV4-1
CASSFIRGATDYEQYF
TGCGCCAGCAGCTTCATTCGGGGGGCAACGGACTACGAGCAGTACTTC
>TRBJ1-1|NA|TRBD1|TRBV7-8
CASSNRDRSKGTEAFF
TGTGCCAGCAGCAATCGGGACAGGAGCAAGGGCACTGAAGCTTTCTTT
>TRBJ2-7|NA|NA|TRBV7-9
CASSRDSGEQYF
TGTGCCAGCAGCCGGGACTCTGGGGAGCAGTACTTC
>TRBJ1-1|NA|NA|TRBV27
CASSFRQQNTEAFF
TGTGCCAGCAGTTTCCGACAACAGAACACTGAAGCTTTCTTT
>TRBJ1-1|NA|TRBD1|TRBV18
CASSPTGGRDTEAFF
TGTGCCAGCTCACCGACAGGGGGTCGGGACACTGAAGCTTTCTTT
>TRBJ1-1|NA|NA|TRBV6-1
CASSRQAEAFF
TGTGCCAGCAGTAGACAGGCTGAAGCTTTCTTT
>TRBJ1-2|NA|TRBD1|TRBV6-5
CASSYDSQGSYGYTF
TGTGCCAGCAGTTACGACTCACAGGGGTCCTATGGCTACACCTTC
>TRBJ2-5|NA|NA|TRBV7-8
CASSFPGNQETQYF
TGTGCCAGCAGCTTTCCGGGAAACCAAGAGACCCAGTACTTC
>TRBJ2-7|NA|TRBD1|TRBV7-8
CASSLQPTRQGFYYEQYF
TGTGCCAGCAGCCTACAACCTACCCGACAGGGGTTTTACTACGAGCAGTACTTC
>TRBJ1-1|NA|TRBD1|TRBV27
CASSLRDRGEKYTEAFF
TGTGCCAGCAGTTTAAGGGACAGGGGTGAAAAATACACTGAAGCTTTCTTT
>TRBJ2-7|NA|TRBD2|TRBV6-1
CASQVAGGHYEQYF
TGTGCCAGCCAAGTAGCGGGGGGGCACTACGAGCAGTACTTC
>TRBJ2-2|once|TRBD2|TRBV7-9
CASSPIGGAGELFF
TGTGCCAGCAGCCCTATTGGGGGGGCCGGGGAGCTGTTTTTT
>TRBJ2-3|NA|NA|TRBV7-2
CASSRRDTDTQYF
TGTGCCAGCAGCCGACGGGACACAGATACGCAGTATTTT
>TRBJ2-7|NA|NA|TRBV5-6
CASSPGPDSSSYEQYF
TGTGCCAGCAGCCCTGGTCCGGACAGTTCGTCCTACGAGCAGTACTTC
>TRBJ1-2|NA|NA|TRBV4-1
CASSQAAQANYGYTF
TGCGCCAGCAGCCAAGCCGCGCAGGCTAACTATGGCTACACCTTC
>TRBJ2-7|NA|NA|TRBV4-1
CASSYFGTGTYEQYF
TGCGCCAGCAGCTACTTTGGAACAGGCACCTACGAGCAGTACTTC